This T cell receptor (beta chain) was sequenced for a study of blood T cell repertoires in COVID-19. About the study: Samples of COVID-19 (acute and convalescent) were obtained from the United States, Italy and Spain. Nucleic acid was either cDNA or gDNA, and it came from T cells, B-cell-depleted T cells, or PBMCs.

The CDR3 is 18 residues long. V dropped 3 bases and J dropped 0 bases, with 19 bases sitting between them. Germline CDR1 SEHNR, CDR2 FQNEAQ (reference sequence). Per the study methods: Scientists estimated how many nucleated cells there were by amplifying reference gene primers. Libraries were prepared by immunoSEQ multiplex PCR; TCRdb keeps only in-frame clonotypes and omits some of them. The V and J calls and the clone size are those of that table, but D and trimming were determined from the DNA. The repertoire holds around 81,000 clones, with 88% as singletons. V usage is TRBV7-9 and J usage is TRBJ2-3; weak D call: TRBD2 (6 bases). The specimen sequenced was peripheral blood. The TCR comes from a woman aged 80 or over with acute or convalescent COVID-19. The CDR3 nucleotides are TGTGCCAGCAGCTTGATCGGGACTCGGCCCCGAAGCACAGATACGCAGTATTTT. Its protein product is CASSLIGTRPRSTDTQYF.